This is a list of T cell receptor beta chains from one sample in a study of T cells after yellow fever vaccination. TCRdb re-derived calls from the 5' RACE reads in MiXCR, one entry per CDR3 protein. The sample contains more than 15,000 distinct CDR3 sequences, just over 4% of which appear only once. Sequenced here: PBMCs, either bulk or a sorted T-cell subset (CD4+, CD8+, memory, or dextramer-sorted; not recorded which), sampled 15 days after the yellow fever booster vaccination. The source of these receptors is a man aged 25-45 years who received the YFV17D yellow fever vaccine. CDR3s include the opening cysteine and the closing phenylalanine or tryptophan.

TRBV20-1 | CSARDNSNSYEQYF
TRBV10-3 | CAISSGHDATNEKLFF
TRBV29-1 | CSVQSGGEWEVTEAFF
TRBV11-1 | CASSLAPGQANYGYTF
TRBV4-3 | CASSPGQGAYEQFF
TRBV20-1 | CSASGGQETQYF
TRBV19 | CASSLGGLNTEAFF
TRBV5-1 | CASSLDRTGELFF
TRBV24-1 | CATQLSGSHEQYF
TRBV12-3/TRBV12-4 | CASSPPLRQGRNIQYF
TRBV12-3/TRBV12-4 | CASSPGTSKSTQYF
TRBV2 | CASNTDGSTDTQYF
TRBV5-4 | CASRDERRTDTQYF
TRBV11-2 | CASSLVLAGGGGTDTQYF
TRBV4-3 | CASSQVFREAETQYF
TRBV20-1 | CSASPTGAYGYTF